These T cell receptor beta chains were read from a single sample in a study of beta chain features in type 1 diabetes. This table comes from immunoSEQ multiplex PCR, and its TCRdb copy is limited to in-frame clones, with some not included. The table records 130,000 to 150,000 clones, 9.2% of them present only once. Sequencing used central memory CD4+ T cells from blood. The receptors shown here come from a man younger than 35 in good health. Each CDR3 is given with its conserved first and last residue. A D gene is named only where the DNA matches it firmly. A row's size may be missing; if present it is once, few, many or a size class.

clone_size: -; v_call: TRBV6-1; cdr3_length: 17; d_call: -; j_call: TRBJ1-2; cdr3_aa: CASSEGGSLRYGYGYTF; cdr3_nt: TGTGCCAGCAGTGAAGGGGGCAGCCTCCGGTACGGGTATGGCTACACCTTC
clone_size: few; v_call: TRBV5-6; cdr3_length: 15; d_call: TRBD1; j_call: TRBJ1-1; cdr3_aa: CASSPLGQGGTEAFF; cdr3_nt: TGTGCCAGCAGCCCCCTTGGACAGGGGGGAACTGAAGCTTTCTTT
clone_size: few; v_call: TRBV6-6; cdr3_length: 15; d_call: TRBD1; j_call: TRBJ2-7; cdr3_aa: CASRDPRQGVAEQYF; cdr3_nt: TGTGCCAGCAGGGACCCCCGACAGGGAGTCGCCGAGCAGTACTTC
clone_size: few; v_call: TRBV10-1; cdr3_length: 12; d_call: -; j_call: TRBJ2-7; cdr3_aa: CASSAVGREQYF; cdr3_nt: TGCGCCAGCAGTGCGGTAGGGAGGGAGCAGTACTTC
clone_size: -; v_call: TRBV4-3; cdr3_length: 16; d_call: -; j_call: TRBJ2-3; cdr3_aa: CASSPTTSARTDTQYF; cdr3_nt: TGCGCCAGCAGCCCTACAACTAGTGCCCGCACAGATACGCAGTATTTT
clone_size: -; v_call: TRBV6-5; cdr3_length: 13; d_call: -; j_call: TRBJ2-7; cdr3_aa: CASSVADSYEQYF; cdr3_nt: TGTGCCAGCAGCGTAGCGGACTCCTACGAGCAGTACTTC
clone_size: few; v_call: TRBV2; cdr3_length: 14; d_call: -; j_call: TRBJ1-4; cdr3_aa: CASSSGTWDEKLFF; cdr3_nt: TGTGCCAGCAGTTCAGGGACATGGGATGAAAAACTGTTTTTT
clone_size: -; v_call: TRBV5-4; cdr3_length: 14; d_call: -; j_call: TRBJ1-1; cdr3_aa: CASSQGAVNTEAFF; cdr3_nt: TGTGCCAGCAGCCAAGGAGCGGTGAACACTGAAGCTTTCTTT
clone_size: -; v_call: TRBV7-2; cdr3_length: 15; d_call: TRBD2; j_call: TRBJ2-7; cdr3_aa: CASSFVAGGTGEQYF; cdr3_nt: TGTGCCAGCAGCTTCGTAGCGGGGGGCACTGGGGAGCAGTACTTC
clone_size: few; v_call: TRBV4-2; cdr3_length: 14; d_call: -; j_call: TRBJ2-7; cdr3_aa: CASSPALIPYEQYF; cdr3_nt: TGTGCCAGCAGCCCTGCCCTAATCCCGTACGAGCAGTACTTC
clone_size: few; v_call: TRBV14; cdr3_length: 12; d_call: -; j_call: TRBJ2-3; cdr3_aa: CASSQDWLTQYF; cdr3_nt: TGTGCCAGCAGCCAAGATTGGCTTACGCAGTATTTT
clone_size: -; v_call: TRBV28; cdr3_length: 16; d_call: -; j_call: TRBJ2-1; cdr3_aa: CASSAADYRSYNEQFF; cdr3_nt: TGTGCCAGCAGTGCGGCGGACTACCGCTCCTACAATGAGCAGTTCTTC
clone_size: few; v_call: TRBV21-1; cdr3_length: 13; d_call: -; j_call: TRBJ1-1; cdr3_aa: CASSGTGAVEAFF; cdr3_nt: TGTGCCAGCAGCGGGACAGGGGCGGTTGAAGCTTTCTTT
clone_size: few; v_call: TRBV19; cdr3_length: 17; d_call: TRBD2; j_call: TRBJ2-5; cdr3_aa: CASSSGTSGGLGETQYF; cdr3_nt: TGTGCCAGTAGCTCCGGGACTAGCGGGGGACTGGGGGAGACCCAGTACTTC
clone_size: -; v_call: TRBV4-2; cdr3_length: 16; d_call: -; j_call: TRBJ2-7; cdr3_aa: CASTQGGGDKIYEQYF; cdr3_nt: TGTGCCAGCACCCAAGGAGGGGGGGACAAAATCTACGAGCAGTACTTC
clone_size: few; v_call: TRBV19; cdr3_length: 15; d_call: TRBD1; j_call: TRBJ2-2; cdr3_aa: CASSADRGISGELFF; cdr3_nt: TGTGCCAGTAGTGCAGACAGGGGGATAAGCGGGGAGCTGTTTTTT
clone_size: few; v_call: TRBV5-1; cdr3_length: 15; d_call: -; j_call: TRBJ1-2; cdr3_aa: CASSSDGGYRYGYTF; cdr3_nt: TGCGCCAGCAGCTCCGACGGCGGGTATCGCTATGGCTACACCTTC
clone_size: few; v_call: TRBV12-5; cdr3_length: 17; d_call: TRBD1; j_call: TRBJ2-1; cdr3_aa: CASGLGMDRGSSNEQFF; cdr3_nt: TGTGCTAGTGGTTTGGGGATGGACAGGGGCTCCTCTAATGAGCAGTTCTTC
clone_size: -; v_call: TRBV18; cdr3_length: 15; d_call: -; j_call: TRBJ1-2; cdr3_aa: CASSPPGERVYGYTF; cdr3_nt: TGTGCCAGCTCACCACCGGGTGAGCGGGTGTATGGCTACACCTTC
clone_size: few; v_call: TRBV9; cdr3_length: 13; d_call: -; j_call: TRBJ2-7; cdr3_aa: CASSVATGSEQYF; cdr3_nt: TGTGCCAGCAGCGTAGCTACAGGGAGCGAGCAGTACTTC
clone_size: -; v_call: TRBV28; cdr3_length: 14; d_call: TRBD1; j_call: TRBJ1-2; cdr3_aa: CASSGQGAVYGYTF; cdr3_nt: TGTGCCAGCAGTGGACAGGGGGCGGTCTATGGCTACACCTTC
clone_size: -; v_call: TRBV7-6; cdr3_length: 15; d_call: -; j_call: TRBJ2-1; cdr3_aa: CASRRTVNSYNEQFF; cdr3_nt: TGTGCCAGCAGGCGGACAGTCAACTCCTACAATGAGCAGTTCTTC
clone_size: few; v_call: TRBV2; cdr3_length: 13; d_call: TRBD1; j_call: TRBJ1-1; cdr3_aa: CASSRQGGSEAFF; cdr3_nt: TGTGCCAGCAGTCGACAGGGAGGTAGTGAAGCTTTCTTT
clone_size: few; v_call: TRBV6-1; cdr3_length: 14; d_call: -; j_call: TRBJ2-3; cdr3_aa: CASKQRVGTDTQYF; cdr3_nt: TGTGCCAGCAAACAACGGGTCGGCACAGATACGCAGTATTTT
clone_size: few; v_call: TRBV10-2; cdr3_length: 13; d_call: -; j_call: TRBJ1-5; cdr3_aa: CASSGQGNQPQHF; cdr3_nt: TGCGCCAGCAGTGGACAGGGCAATCAGCCCCAGCATTTT
clone_size: few; v_call: TRBV11-3; cdr3_length: 11; d_call: -; j_call: TRBJ2-7; cdr3_aa: CASSPGNEQYF; cdr3_nt: TGTGCCAGCAGCCCAGGGAACGAGCAGTACTTC
clone_size: few; v_call: TRBV7-2; cdr3_length: 16; d_call: TRBD2; j_call: TRBJ2-2; cdr3_aa: CASSPYGLANTGELFF; cdr3_nt: TGTGCCAGCAGCCCTTACGGACTAGCAAACACCGGGGAGCTGTTTTTT
clone_size: -; v_call: TRBV19; cdr3_length: 15; d_call: TRBD1; j_call: TRBJ1-4; cdr3_aa: CASTSTDRVVDKLFF; cdr3_nt: TGTGCCAGTACTTCAACTGACAGGGTCGTGGACAAACTGTTTTTT
clone_size: many; v_call: TRBV28; cdr3_length: 13; d_call: -; j_call: TRBJ2-1; cdr3_aa: CASSPRQGGEQFF; cdr3_nt: TGTGCCAGCAGCCCTCGTCAGGGAGGCGAGCAGTTCTTC
clone_size: few; v_call: TRBV5-1; cdr3_length: 15; d_call: -; j_call: TRBJ2-7; cdr3_aa: CASSLGGTQDREQYF; cdr3_nt: TGCGCCAGCAGCTTGGGCGGGACCCAGGACCGCGAGCAGTACTTC
clone_size: few; v_call: TRBV4-2; cdr3_length: 14; d_call: -; j_call: TRBJ1-1; cdr3_aa: CASSQGAVNTEAFF; cdr3_nt: TGTGCCAGCAGCCAAGGAGCGGTGAACACTGAAGCTTTCTTT
clone_size: few; v_call: TRBV6-6; cdr3_length: 13; d_call: TRBD1; j_call: TRBJ2-5; cdr3_aa: CASRSTGEETQYF; cdr3_nt: TGTGCCAGCAGATCGACAGGGGAAGAGACCCAGTACTTC
clone_size: -; v_call: TRBV25-1; cdr3_length: 13; d_call: TRBD1; j_call: TRBJ1-1; cdr3_aa: CASSGRGHTEAFF; cdr3_nt: TGTGCCAGCAGTGGCAGGGGGCACACTGAAGCTTTCTTT
clone_size: -; v_call: TRBV18; cdr3_length: 15; d_call: -; j_call: TRBJ2-5; cdr3_aa: CASSPNKGPQETQYF; cdr3_nt: TGTGCCAGCTCACCAAACAAGGGGCCTCAAGAGACCCAGTACTTC
clone_size: -; v_call: TRBV5-4; cdr3_length: 13; d_call: -; j_call: TRBJ1-2; cdr3_aa: CASSLDSNYGYTF; cdr3_nt: TGTGCCAGCAGCTTGGATAGTAACTATGGCTACACCTTC
clone_size: -; v_call: TRBV18; cdr3_length: 16; d_call: -; j_call: TRBJ2-3; cdr3_aa: CASSPPGTTSTDTQYF; cdr3_nt: TGTGCCAGCTCACCCCCGGGGACAACTAGCACAGATACGCAGTATTTT
clone_size: few; v_call: TRBV11-2; cdr3_length: 13; d_call: -; j_call: TRBJ2-5; cdr3_aa: CASNGQLEETQYF; cdr3_nt: TGTGCCAGCAACGGACAGCTTGAGGAGACCCAGTACTTC